A single sample is the source of the 29 T cell receptor beta chains below, sequenced in a study of T cell responses to AZD1222 COVID-19 vaccine. Repertoires were generated with immunoSEQ multiplex PCR, while TCRdb's copy carries only in-frame clones and drops some. This table holds about 140,000 clones, roughly 90% found once. The specimen was peripheral blood, collected on day 0 of AZD1222 vaccination. Receptors were obtained from an adult in good health.

The V and J genes are TRBV4-1 and TRBJ1-1, with 7 positions matching TRBD1. The V gene's germline CDR1 is MGHRA and CDR2 YSYEKL. The CDR3 consists of 14 residues. Trimming cost V 5 bases and J 2 bases; bases outside gene matches: 5. The CDR3 reads CASSYRGPNTEAFF. The CDR3 DNA sequence: TGCGCCAGCAGCTACAGGGGACCCAACACTGAAGCTTTCTTT.

V usage is TRBV5-1 and J usage is TRBJ1-3; D gene ambiguous. V lost 0 bases and J lost 4, with 11 bases in between. This CDR3 region has 15 residues. CDR1 and CDR2 (germline): SGHRS, YFSETQ. The chain's CDR3 is CASSLADGEGNTIYF. The CDR3 DNA sequence: TGCGCCAGCAGCTTGGCCGATGGGGAAGGAAACACCATATATTTT.

The chain links TRBV7-9 to TRBJ2-2; 10 nucleotides agree with TRBD1. This CDR3 is built from 16 residues. Germline V CDR1 and CDR2: SEHNR, FQNEAQ (reference sequence). J gave up 5 bases and V 4 bases, and 7 bases lay outside the gene matches. CDR3 sequence: CASSSRTGGRTGELFF. The CDR3 coding sequence is TGTGCCAGCAGCTCCAGGACAGGGGGTCGAACCGGGGAGCTGTTTTTT.

V and J are TRBV30 and TRBJ1-5, with D unresolved. Trimming took off 3 bases at V and 8 bases at J, with 14 bases between the two ends. This CDR3 has 13 residues. Germline CDR1 is GTSNPN and CDR2 is SVGIG (reference sequence). In DNA form, the CDR3 reads TGTGCCTGGAGCCTCAGTCTCGTGGAGCCCCAGCATTTT. Its translation: CAWSLSLVEPQHF.

The chain links TRBV28 to TRBJ1-4; TRBD1 matches at 7 bases. This CDR3 has 16 residues. Germline-derived CDR1 and CDR2 are MDHEN and SYDVKM. Trimming at V came to 4 bases and at J to 6 bases, leaving 11 bases not matched to a gene. As DNA, the CDR3 is TGTGCCAGCAGTTCCAGCGTAAATGGGACAGATGAAAAACTGTTTTTT. It yields the protein CASSSSVNGTDEKLFF.

The chain is built from TRBV7-6 and TRBJ2-1, with D uncertain. CDR1 and CDR2 (germline): SGHVS, FNYEAQ. V was shortened by 3 bases and J by 1 base, with 10 bases between the two germline ends. The CDR3 has 15 residues. The CDR3, as DNA: TGTGCCAGCAGCTTGGGCCAGTTTTCCTACAATGAGCAGTTCTTC. As protein: CASSLGQFSYNEQFF.

This chain uses TRBV7-3 with TRBJ1-1, with D perhaps TRBD1 (5 bases). The CDR3 consists of 15 residues. V was shortened by 2 bases and J by 1 base, with 11 bases between the two germline ends. CDR1 and CDR2 (germline): SGHTA, FQGTGA. This CDR3 is CASSLGVGTNTEAFF. The DNA for the CDR3 is TGTGCCAGCAGCTTAGGGGTAGGGACGAACACTGAAGCTTTCTTT.

The rearrangement links TRBV9 to TRBJ2-2, with D tentatively TRBD1 (6 bases). V lost 1 base and J lost 2, with 12 bases in between. CDR1 and CDR2 (germline): SGDLS, YYNGEE. The CDR3 consists of 16 residues. The CDR3 loop is CASSVRDKKNTGELFF. Here the CDR3 DNA reads TGTGCCAGCAGCGTACGGGACAAGAAAAACACCGGGGAGCTGTTTTTT.

This chain connects TRBV6-5 to TRBJ1-2, with 10 bases lining up with TRBD1. This CDR3 has 13 residues. The V gene end was trimmed by 5 bases and the J gene end by 5 bases; junction bases not matched to a gene: 2. Germline CDR1 and CDR2: MNHEY and SVGAGI. CDR3 loop: CASSTGQGYGYTF. The CDR3 DNA follows: TGTGCCAGCAGTACGGGACAGGGGTATGGCTACACCTTC.

The gene calls are TRBV19 and TRBJ2-5, with 12 bases that match TRBD1. The V segment lost 1 base and the J segment 4 bases; nucleotides outside the gene matches: 1. This CDR3 has 15 residues. Looked up from germline, CDR1 is LNHDA and CDR2 is SQIVND (reference sequence). CDR3 coding DNA: TGTGCCAGTAGTATAGGGGACAGGGGGCCAGAGACCCAGTACTTC. Translated, it gives CASSIGDRGPETQYF.

This clone appeared once. V and J are TRBV5-5 and TRBJ2-7; 8 nucleotides agree with TRBD2. Germline loops: CDR1 SGHKS, CDR2 YYEKEE (reference sequence). The CDR3 has 16 amino acids. Trimming took 1 base from V and 2 from J; bases not matched to a gene: 8. The CDR3 is CASSLYTDGRAYEQYF. CDR3 DNA sequence: TGTGCCAGCAGCTTGTATACCGACGGGAGGGCCTACGAGCAGTACTTC.

The table lists this clone with a count of one. V gene TRBV11-2 combines with J gene TRBJ2-1; D call uncertain. The V gene lost 6 bases and the J gene lost 9 bases, with 12 bases spanning the gap. Germline V gene lookup returns CDR1 SGHAT and CDR2 FQNNGV. This CDR3 has 12 amino acids. The CDR3 region is CASRYTHTEQFF. The CDR3 coding sequence is TGTGCCAGCAGATATACTCACACTGAGCAGTTCTTC.

V is TRBV7-3 and J is TRBJ1-2; no clear D. This CDR3 has 13 residues. Germline V lookup: CDR1 SGHTA, CDR2 FQGTGA. Trimming left V 5 bases short and J 4 bases short, with 11 bases between. The CDR3 protein is CASSPGGPYGYTF. DNA for the CDR3: TGTGCCAGCAGCCCCGGCGGCCCCTATGGCTACACCTTC. Full variable domain (outside the CDR3, taken from reference TRBV7-3 and TRBJ1-2): GAGVSQTPSNKVTEKGKYVELRCDPISGHTALYWYRQSLGQGPEFLIYFQGTGAADDSGLPNDRFFAVRPEGSVSTLKIQRTERGDSAVYLCASSPGGPYGYTFGSGTRLTVV.

The chain has TRBV28 and TRBJ1-1; D not certain. Germline V gives CDR1 MDHEN, CDR2 SYDVKM. Trimming shortened V by 2 bases and J by 11 bases, and 15 bases separated the two germline ends. The CDR3 length is 13 residues. For the CDR3, the DNA is TGTGCCAGCAGTTTAATGGCACAAATCGCGGCTTTCTTT. Its translation is CASSLMAQIAAFF.

The chain joins TRBV28 to TRBJ1-6, with D tentatively TRBD1 (5 bases). The CDR3 is 15 residues long. Trimming pared 6 bases from V and 3 bases from J, leaving 12 bases between. The germline V gene encodes CDR1 MDHEN and CDR2 SYDVKM. The CDR3 region has the DNA TGTGCCAGCAGGAGCGAGGGGTACTATAATTCACCCCTCCACTTT. Translation gives CASRSEGYYNSPLHF. Based on the CDR3 plus reference TRBV28 and TRBJ1-6, the full variable domain is DVKVTQSSRYLVKRTGEKVFLECVQDMDHENMFWYRQDPGLGLRLIYFSYDVKMKEKGDIPEGYSVSREKKERFSLILESASTNQTSMYLCASRSEGYYNSPLHFGNGTRLTVT.

The V call is TRBV20-1, the J call TRBJ2-1, with no clear D. The CDR3 covers 14 residues. V lost 3 bases to trimming and J lost 5 bases, with 14 bases between them. In germline, CDR1 is DFQATT, CDR2 SNEGSKA (reference sequence). In DNA, the CDR3 is TGCAGTGCTAGTTATTTTCGAGAGGACAATGAGCAGTTCTTC. It codes for CSASYFREDNEQFF.

The chain recombines TRBV13 with TRBJ2-7; 14 bases fit TRBD2. Germline V gene data show CDR1 as PRHDT and CDR2 as FYEKMQ (reference sequence). This CDR3 has 17 amino acids. V trimming: 5 bases; J trimming: 7 bases; junction bases outside the gene matches: 13. The CDR3 nucleotides are TGTGCCAGCAGCCCTAGGCAGGGGGGACTAGCGGGAGAAGAGCAGTACTTC. Protein product: CASSPRQGGLAGEEQYF.

The chain combines TRBV9 with TRBJ2-3; TRBD1 agrees at 7 bases. The V gene's germline CDR1 is SGDLS and CDR2 YYNGEE. The CDR3 extends over 14 amino acids. V shed 3 bases and J 3 bases; nucleotides not matched to a gene: 4. CDR3 sequence reads: CASSAAGGTDTQYF. The CDR3 DNA reads as TGTGCCAGCAGCGCGGCAGGGGGTACAGATACGCAGTATTTT.

V usage is TRBV28 and J usage is TRBJ1-6, with D unresolved. V lost 6 bases and J 3 bases, leaving 12 bases between the germline ends. CDR3 length equals 15 residues. The germline V gene encodes CDR1 MDHEN and CDR2 SYDVKM. CDR3 bases: TGTGCCAGCAGCGGAAGCCTGCGCTATAATTCACCCCTCCACTTT. This sequence encodes CASSGSLRYNSPLHF.

The J gene is TRBJ1-3, the V gene TRBV5-1, with unresolved D. Germline V gene data show CDR1 as SGHRS and CDR2 as YFSETQ. V was pared by 5 bases and J by 0 bases, with 9 bases between. The CDR3 covers 14 residues. CDR3 coding DNA: TGCGCCAGCAGTACCGTCCCCTCTGGAAACACCATATATTTT. This translates into CASSTVPSGNTIYF.

This chain uses TRBV5-6 with TRBJ2-2; no clear D. CDR3 length: 17 amino acids. Germline loops: CDR1 SGHDT, CDR2 YYEEEE. Trimming cost V 0 bases and J 0 bases, with 12 bases left between them. The CDR3 sequence: CASSLALGIANTGELFF. The CDR3 DNA follows: TGTGCCAGCAGCTTGGCCCTAGGAATCGCGAACACCGGGGAGCTGTTTTTT.

In regard to this clone: Different DNA sequences within this sample yield the same CDR3. The V gene is TRBV27, the J gene TRBJ2-7; D unresolved. The CDR3 has 13 residues. The germline V gene encodes CDR1 MNHEY and CDR2 SMNVEV (reference sequence). V was pared by 2 bases and J by 2 bases, with 7 bases between. CDR3 nucleotide sequence: TGTGCCAGCAGTTTAAATAGAGCCTACGAGCAGTACTTC. Protein product: CASSLNRAYEQYF.

The chain combines TRBV9 with TRBJ2-2; D possibly matches TRBD1 or TRBD2 (5 bases each). V lost 0 bases, J lost 5 bases, and 14 bases lay in between. Germline loops: CDR1 SGDLS, CDR2 YYNGEE. CDR3 length: 16 residues. The CDR3 coding sequence is TGTGCCAGCAGCGTAGATTCAGGGACCTTAACCGGGGAGCTGTTTTTT. Translated, it gives CASSVDSGTLTGELFF.

This chain joins TRBV5-6 and TRBJ2-2; D possibly corresponds to TRBD1 (6 bases). This CDR3 is built from 14 residues. Trimming pared 2 bases from V and 7 bases from J, leaving 12 bases between. The germline gives CDR1 SGHDT, CDR2 YYEEEE. CDR3 sequence (DNA): TGTGCCAGCAGCTTAGCCCAGGGGAACGGGGAGCTGTTTTTT. Its translation is CASSLAQGNGELFF. Looking up the rest from reference TRBV5-6 and TRBJ2-2 gives the full variable domain: DAGVTQSPTHLIKTRGQQVTLRCSPKSGHDTVSWYQQALGQGPQFIFQYYEEEERQRGNFPDRFSGHQFPNYSSELNVNALLLGDSALYLCASSLAQGNGELFFGEGSRLTVL.

The V call is TRBV5-1, the J call TRBJ2-3, with 13 bases fitting TRBD2. The V and J ends lost 3 bases and 4 bases, in that order; junction bases with no gene match: 5. This CDR3 is 16 amino acids long. Per the germline V gene, CDR1 is SGHRS and CDR2 is YFSETQ. The CDR3 region is CASSYGLAGVADTQYF. The CDR3 nucleotides read TGCGCCAGCAGCTACGGACTAGCGGGAGTGGCAGATACGCAGTATTTT.

The rearrangement uses TRBV20-1 and TRBJ1-2, with D possibly TRBD1 on 5 matching bases. This CDR3 has 13 amino acids. From germline, CDR1 is DFQATT and CDR2 SNEGSKA (reference sequence). V dropped 3 bases and J dropped 4 bases, with 12 bases sitting between them. The CDR3 protein is CSASGGTAYGYTF. The CDR3 DNA follows: TGCAGTGCTAGTGGTGGGACTGCCTATGGCTACACCTTC.

This sequence joins TRBV5-5 and TRBJ2-3; D is unclear. V was clipped by 4 bases and J by 3 bases, with 3 bases between them. The CDR3 is made up of 11 amino acids. Germline V gene lookup returns CDR1 SGHKS and CDR2 YYEKEE (reference sequence). The CDR3, as DNA: TGTGCCAGCAGCCTTACAGATACGCAGTATTTT. The encoded protein is CASSLTDTQYF.

The V gene is TRBV28, the J gene TRBJ2-3; TRBD2 matches 7 bases. V shed 10 bases, J shed 0 bases, and the junction held 16 bases outside the gene matches. The CDR3 extends over 17 amino acids. Germline V gives CDR1 MDHEN, CDR2 SYDVKM. In nucleotides, the CDR3 is TGTGCCACCTCTTTTTCGCGGGAGTCCCCTAGCACAGATACGCAGTATTTT. Translation gives CATSFSRESPSTDTQYF.

The V call is TRBV27, the J call TRBJ1-1; 7 bases map to TRBD1. The germline V gene encodes CDR1 MNHEY and CDR2 SMNVEV (reference sequence). The CDR3 runs 14 residues. The V segment lost 4 bases and the J segment 6 bases; nucleotides outside the gene matches: 8. The CDR3 region has the DNA TGTGCCAGCAGTTCACACCGGGACAGACCTGAAGCTTTCTTT. Residues: CASSSHRDRPEAFF.